This T cell receptor (beta chain) was recorded in a study of vaccination and CD4 T cells after COVID-19 (dated by TCRdb to 2022 to 2024). Study-level background: In the convalescent cohort there were six males and four females, among whom were two Hispanic individuals, seven Caucasians, two Asians and one multiracial person. Post-COVID blood samples were collected from convalescent patients a median of roughly 100 days after diagnosis, with a range of roughly 35 to 180 days. At the TCR clonotype level, an earlier paper using these donors assessed memory CD4+ T cell crossreactivity between SARS-CoV-2 and common cold coronavirus spike proteins. Participants received two doses of either the Pfizer-BioNTech BNT162b2 vaccine (n=8) or the Moderna mRNA-1273 vaccine (n=2). Control cultures used a CEFX viral epitope pool as positive control, an HIV-1 Nef peptide pool as negative control, or no peptide. Culture stimuli were overlapping spike peptide pools from SARS-CoV-2 and from the common cold coronaviruses HCoV-NL63, HCoV-OC43 and HCoV-229E. In under twelve COVID-19 convalescent patients and a handful of infection-naive healthy vaccine recipients, researchers compared the spike-specific CD4+ TCR repertoire from before mRNA vaccination with the repertoire from after. Post-vaccine blood samples were obtained a median of around 74 days after the second vaccine dose, with a range of about 14 to 250 days. Results the study describes overall, beyond this receptor: In convalescent patients, a median roughly 88% of post-vaccine SARS-CoV-2-reactive clones were detected only after vaccination, suggesting vaccine-specific priming. The number of convalescent patients in the study was relatively small, and the study did not examine early timepoints following natural infection. The median count of SARS-CoV-2-reactive clonotypes went up from around 20 after infection to roughly 38 after vaccination, although the change was not significant. Of the vaccine-specific clones found in convalescent patients, nearly all (304 of 307) were mono-reactive for SARS-CoV-2 spike instead of being cross-reactive with common cold coronaviruses.

The protocol used for the library was PCR. DNA from cultured CD4+ T cells underwent TCR sequencing with the Oncomine TCR Beta short-read assay at the Johns Hopkins FTIC core. The QIAamp micro DNA kit was used to extract genomic DNA from the cultured CD4+ T cells. The Oncomine TCR Beta libraries from cultured CD4+ T cells were pooled using unique dual indexes and then sequenced on an Illumina iSeq 100. The paper's processing steps were these. Non-productive sequences were filtered out, and CDR3s that did not start with C, did not end with F or W, or were shorter than 7 amino acids were discarded. Antigen-specific clonotypes were identified using the MANAFEST web application through comparison of peptide-stimulated wells with reference and other culture wells. Positive clones required FDR below 0.05, an odds ratio above 5, and productive frequency above 0.1% in at least two of three replicate wells. Clonotypes that were significantly expanded in both SARS-CoV-2 spike wells and at least one common cold coronavirus spike condition were defined as cross-reactive. Similarity between CDR3 sequences was evaluated in R version 3.6.1 using Levenshtein distances (stringdist) and unrooted phylogenetic trees (ape). TCRdb cleaned the public reads at Q25 with fastp, built clones with MiXCR and kept in-frame beta chains. Records with the same CDR3 protein are collapsed into one entry carrying the most frequent genes and DNA. TCRdb assigned the V and J calls; the authors' analysis was not used. Within this sample are a few thousand distinct CDR3 sequences, with approximately 40% of them counted one time only. The top ten clones comprise around two fifths of the sample.

Read against the paper, the sample's treatment or condition label means: approximately 9-day PBMC culture with coronavirus spike peptide pools or control peptides (ViraFEST assay). CD4+ T cells from unexposed donors were collected before the COVID-19 pandemic (2011-2018). The ViraFEST assay, used in the study, expanded antigen-specific T cells with peptide pools and then identified the expanded clonotypes through TCR sequencing. Two million PBMCs per well were cultured in IMDM with approximately 5% human AB serum and 9 to 10 IU/ml IL-2, plus 10 ug/ml peptide pools. Half of the culture medium was replaced with fresh IL-2-containing medium on days 3 and 7. After roughly nine days of culture, CD4+ T cells were isolated by negative selection using the EasySep CD4+ T cell isolation kit. Unexposed donor CD4+ T cells were tested for reactivity to SARS-CoV-2 S and N and four common cold coronavirus spike pools, as cell number allowed. PBMCs were separated from whole blood using Ficoll-Paque Plus gradient centrifugation and then either used fresh or cryopreserved at -140C. Culture conditions were generally each tested in triplicate wells. The leukapheresis product for the unexposed donors was obtained through commercial purchase.

The cysteine opens and the phenylalanine closes a CDR3 of 16 amino acids. Just CDR3 DNA is preserved here, 48 bases in frame from base 1. Trimming removed 5 bases from V and 2 bases from J; the gene matches leave 9 bases unexplained. CDR1 and CDR2 were assigned from the germline V gene (reference sequence) as SGHNT and YYREEE. With respect to this clonotype: The antigen it recognizes is unknown. No quality values exist for individual bases; no much larger clone is one base distant.

The chain was built from TRBV5-4 and TRBJ2-3; 9 middle bases align to TRBD1. The sample comprised CD4+ T cells from blood, cultured in vitro. The receptor comes from a human donor in good health. The sequenced DNA is TGTGCCAGCAGTCATCCGGGACAGGGCACCACAGATACGCAGTATTTT. This sequence encodes CASSHPGQGTTDTQYF. Here the CDR3 is joined to the reference TRBV5-4 and TRBJ2-3 genes, and the full variable domain is: ETGVTQSPTHLIKTRGQQVTLRCSSQSGHNTVSWYQQALGQGPQFIFQYYREEENGRGNFPPRFSGLQFPNYSSELNVNALELDDSALYLCASSHPGQGTTDTQYFGPGTRLTVL.